Given below is one TCR beta chain in context. Its antigen remains unidentified. Base qualities are missing; no much larger clone stands one base away. The entry originates in a study of blood T cell repertoires in COVID-19 (dated by TCRdb to the early 2020s). Study-wide context: The collaborator samples originated in the United States, Italy and Spain and spanned the acute and convalescent phases of COVID-19. The material from the prospective study consisted of cDNA or gDNA derived from T cells, B-cell-depleted T cells, or PBMCs. Subjects who had been exposed to COVID-19, were actively infected with it, or had recovered from it provided the deeply sampled blood TCRbeta repertoires that made up the dataset. The repertoires were released in a freely available public database meant as a resource for research on the immune response to SARS-CoV-2. Samples came from the ongoing ImmuneRACE study (first 160 participants) plus 1,254 subjects from 6 global collaborators. Nearly every sample came with metadata listing a de-identified subject ID, COVID-19 status, age in years and sex. Where available, HLA class I and class II types were taken from metadata supplied by the sample provider and were not determined by assay-based typing. The full study reports these points: How much clinical and demographic metadata was included differed by source and by participant, and the metadata was provided uncurated.

The CDR3 goes from the cysteine to the phenylalanine over 16 residues. Only CDR3 DNA is held: 48 bases, read in frame from base 1. Based on the germline V gene, the CDR1 and CDR2 sequences are SGDLS and YYNGEE. Trimming removed 2 bases from V and 5 bases from J; the gene matches leave 7 bases unexplained. At one collaborating source in Seattle, patients were enrolled during active infection and were followed longitudinally through the course of disease. The collaborating institutions used their own protocols to collect whole blood in K2EDTA tubes. For TCRbeta analysis, collaborator samples were shipped as frozen whole blood, as isolated PBMCs, or as DNA extracted from either sample type. TCRbeta CDR3 regions were amplified from genomic DNA by means of the immunoSEQ Assay, a bias-controlled multiplex PCR. The paper's data handling went like this. Within the assay, amplification of reference gene primers was used to estimate how many nucleated cells each sample contained. To quantify the absolute abundance of each unique TCRbeta CDR3 rearrangement, sequence reads were collapsed and filtered. Productive Simpson clonality was computed per sample as the square root of Simpson's diversity index over productive rearrangements. The immuneACCESS repertoire file appears here via TCRdb, limited to in-frame rearrangements. These files lack a portion of the clones; in checked studies, under half of the deficit traces to unresolved V genes, and the cause of the others is not known. V, J and clone size derive from that table, while D and trimming were established from the DNA sequence. The sample profile shows about 170,000 clones; roughly 90% of them were found once. Approximately 11% of the sample is in the top ten clones.

Recombination linked TRBV9 to TRBJ2-2; a stretch of 9 junction bases matches TRBD1. This receptor was identified in a woman aged 55-69 years with COVID-19, enrolled during active disease. The sequencing input was peripheral blood. The bases read TGTGCCAGCAGCGTGTATGGGACAGGGTCAACCGGGGAGCTGTTTTTT. The translation is CASSVYGTGSTGELFF.